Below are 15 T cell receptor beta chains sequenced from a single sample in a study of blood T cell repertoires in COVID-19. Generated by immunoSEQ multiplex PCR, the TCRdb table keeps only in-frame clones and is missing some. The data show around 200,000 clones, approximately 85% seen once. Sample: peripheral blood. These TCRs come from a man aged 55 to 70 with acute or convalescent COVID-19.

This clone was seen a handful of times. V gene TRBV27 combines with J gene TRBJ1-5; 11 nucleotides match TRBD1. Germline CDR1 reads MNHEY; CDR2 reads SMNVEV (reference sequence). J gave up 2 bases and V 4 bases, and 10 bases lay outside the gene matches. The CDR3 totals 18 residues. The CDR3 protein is CASSSRTGGGVGNQPQHF. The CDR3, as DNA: TGTGCCAGCAGTTCCAGGACAGGGGGCGGAGTTGGCAATCAGCCCCAGCATTTT.

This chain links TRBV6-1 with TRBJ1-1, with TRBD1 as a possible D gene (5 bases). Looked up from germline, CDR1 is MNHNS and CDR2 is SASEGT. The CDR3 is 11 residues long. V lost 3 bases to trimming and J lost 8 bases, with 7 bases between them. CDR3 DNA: TGTGCCAGCAGTGACAGGGTGGAAGCTTTCTTT. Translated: CASSDRVEAFF.

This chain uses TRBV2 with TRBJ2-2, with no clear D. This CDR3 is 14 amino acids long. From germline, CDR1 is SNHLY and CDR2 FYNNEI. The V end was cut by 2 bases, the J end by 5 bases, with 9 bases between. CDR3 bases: TGTGCCAGCAGTGAACAGGCTCGTACCGGGGAGCTGTTTTTT. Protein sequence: CASSEQARTGELFF.

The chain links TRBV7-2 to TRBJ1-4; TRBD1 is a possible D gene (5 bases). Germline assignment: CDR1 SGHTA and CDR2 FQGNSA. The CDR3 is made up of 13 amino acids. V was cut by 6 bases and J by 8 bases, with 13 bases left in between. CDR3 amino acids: CASSEGRGEKLFF. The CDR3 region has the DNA TGTGCCAGCAGTGAAGGACGGGGGGAAAAACTGTTTTTT.

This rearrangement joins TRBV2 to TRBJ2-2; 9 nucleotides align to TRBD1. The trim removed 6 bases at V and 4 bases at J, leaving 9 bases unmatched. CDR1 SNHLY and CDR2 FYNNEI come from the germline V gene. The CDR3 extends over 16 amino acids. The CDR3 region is CASSAGQGPATGELFF. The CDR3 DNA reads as TGTGCCAGCAGCGCCGGACAGGGGCCGGCCACCGGGGAGCTGTTTTTT.

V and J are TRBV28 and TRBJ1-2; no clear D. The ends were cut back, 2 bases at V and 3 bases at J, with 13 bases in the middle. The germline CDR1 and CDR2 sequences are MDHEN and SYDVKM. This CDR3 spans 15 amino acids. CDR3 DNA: TGTGCCAGCAGTTTAATCGACCGGGGAGACTATGGCTACACCTTC. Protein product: CASSLIDRGDYGYTF.

CDR3 in DNA: TGTGCCAGCAGATCATCGGACAGAGACTACGAGCAGTACTTC. This translates into CASRSSDRDYEQYF. V and J are TRBV28 and TRBJ2-7; TRBD1 is a possible D gene (6 bases). The CDR3 has 14 amino acids. Trimming pared 6 bases from V and 3 bases from J, leaving 15 bases between. CDR1 is MDHEN, CDR2 SYDVKM, per germline.

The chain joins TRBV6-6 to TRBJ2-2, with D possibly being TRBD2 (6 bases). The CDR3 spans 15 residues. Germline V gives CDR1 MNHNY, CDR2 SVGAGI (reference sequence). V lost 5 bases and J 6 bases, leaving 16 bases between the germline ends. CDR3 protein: CASSTPGLGAGELFF. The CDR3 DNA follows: TGTGCCAGCAGTACCCCGGGACTCGGGGCCGGGGAGCTGTTTTTT.

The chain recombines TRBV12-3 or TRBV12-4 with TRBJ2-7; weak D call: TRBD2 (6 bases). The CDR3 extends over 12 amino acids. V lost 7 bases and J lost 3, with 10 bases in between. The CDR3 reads CASTFGGYEQYF. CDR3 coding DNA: TGTGCCAGCACCTTCGGGGGCTACGAGCAGTACTTC.

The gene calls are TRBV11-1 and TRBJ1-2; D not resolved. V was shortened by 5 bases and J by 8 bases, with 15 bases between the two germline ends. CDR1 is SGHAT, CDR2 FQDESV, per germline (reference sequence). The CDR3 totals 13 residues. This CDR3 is CASSPGVFGGYTF. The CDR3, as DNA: TGTGCCAGCAGCCCCGGGGTCTTTGGGGGCTACACCTTC.

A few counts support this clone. The CDR3 region is CASSIPPGPLHF. Here the CDR3 DNA reads TGTGCCAGCAGTATTCCTCCGGGACCCCTCCACTTT. The V and J genes are TRBV14 and TRBJ1-6; D is ambiguous. Trimming pared 6 bases from V and 12 bases from J, leaving 12 bases between. This CDR3 comprises 12 residues. Germline values: CDR1 SGHDN, CDR2 FVKESK.

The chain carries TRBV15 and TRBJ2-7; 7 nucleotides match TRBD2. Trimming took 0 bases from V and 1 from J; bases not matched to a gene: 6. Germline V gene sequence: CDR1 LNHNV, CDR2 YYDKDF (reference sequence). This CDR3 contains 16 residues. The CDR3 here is CATSRDSAGISYEQYF. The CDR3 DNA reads TGTGCCACCAGCAGAGATTCAGCGGGGATATCCTACGAGCAGTACTTC.

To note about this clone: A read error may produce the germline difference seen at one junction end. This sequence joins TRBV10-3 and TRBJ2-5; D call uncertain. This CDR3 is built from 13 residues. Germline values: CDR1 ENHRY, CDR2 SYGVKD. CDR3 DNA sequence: TGTGCCATCAGTGCCCAGATACAAGAGGCCCAGTACTTC. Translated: CAISAQIQEAQYF.

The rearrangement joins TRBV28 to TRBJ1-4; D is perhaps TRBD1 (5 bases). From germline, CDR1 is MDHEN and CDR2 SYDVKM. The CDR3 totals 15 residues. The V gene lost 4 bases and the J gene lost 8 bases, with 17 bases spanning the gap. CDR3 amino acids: CASSSPDGGLEKLFF. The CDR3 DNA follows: TGTGCCAGCAGTTCCCCGGACGGGGGTCTAGAAAAACTGTTTTTT.

CDR3: CASRTEGYYEQYF. CDR3 nucleotide sequence: TGTGCCAGTCGGACAGAGGGGTACTACGAGCAGTACTTC. The chain has TRBV27 and TRBJ2-7; D might be TRBD1 (6 bases). V dropped 9 bases and J dropped 3 bases, with 15 bases sitting between them. This CDR3 comprises 13 residues. The germline V gene has CDR1 MNHEY and CDR2 SMNVEV (reference sequence).